This T cell receptor beta chain was identified in a study of cytotoxic CD8 clonotypes in ibrutinib-treated CLL. With 2 bases removed from V and 14 bases from J, the gap between germline ends came to 23 bases. Germline V gene data show CDR1 as MGHRA and CDR2 as YSYEKL. This CDR3 has 15 residues. TCRdb's copy holds only in-frame clones and misses some; the assay was immunoSEQ multiplex PCR. The sample contains 300,000 to 350,000 clones, 70% to 80% of which appear only once. The gene calls are TRBV4-1 and TRBJ2-3; possibly TRBD2 for D (6 bases). This receptor was identified in a human donor with chronic lymphocytic leukemia. Sequencing used PBMCs, obtained before ibrutinib treatment. CDR3 in DNA: TGCGCCAGCAGCCAACCCCCTCCTAGGGGAGGCATCCGGTATTTT. It yields the protein CASSQPPPRGGIRYF.